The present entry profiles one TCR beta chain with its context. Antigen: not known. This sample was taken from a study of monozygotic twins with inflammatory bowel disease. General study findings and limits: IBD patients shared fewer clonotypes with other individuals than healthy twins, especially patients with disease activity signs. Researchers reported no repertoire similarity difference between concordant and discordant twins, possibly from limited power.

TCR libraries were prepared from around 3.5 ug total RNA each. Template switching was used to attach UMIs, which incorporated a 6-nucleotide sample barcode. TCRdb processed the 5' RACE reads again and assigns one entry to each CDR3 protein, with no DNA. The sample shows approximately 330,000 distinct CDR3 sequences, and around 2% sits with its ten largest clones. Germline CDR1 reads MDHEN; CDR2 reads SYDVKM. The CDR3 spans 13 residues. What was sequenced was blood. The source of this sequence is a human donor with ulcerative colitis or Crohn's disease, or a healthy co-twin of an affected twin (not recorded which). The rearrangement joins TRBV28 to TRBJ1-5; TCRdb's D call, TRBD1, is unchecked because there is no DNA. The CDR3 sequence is CASSSDRGQPQHF.